The present entry profiles one TCR beta chain with its context. The antigen remains unidentified. TCRdb reprocessed the reads with MiXCR, giving one entry per CDR3 protein. Seen here are a few hundred thousand distinct CDR3 sequences, around two fifths observed once, and the top ten hold over 45%. This CDR3 spans 15 amino acids. The V end was cut by 9 bases, the J end by 3 bases, with 17 bases between. The V gene's germline CDR1 is KGHDR and CDR2 SFDVKD. This sample is drawn from a study of T cell repertoires in cytomegalovirus infection. Overall study: Indications of both CMV infection and matching HLA type were provided by public TCR beta signatures.

Overall study results and limits: Summed frequency of public TCR beta families distinguished CMV carriers with the relevant HLA.

The source of this sequence is a human donor in good health (CMV status not recorded). Some clones in this sample may be carry-over from other donors' samples. The gene calls are TRBV24-1 and TRBJ2-1; no firm D call. The input for sequencing was cultured PBMCs, taken from culture after CMV antigen stimulation. The CDR3 DNA sequence: TGTGCCACCGTGGCGCGCCCGAAGGGCTACAATGAGCAGTTCTTC. Translation gives CATVARPKGYNEQFF.